This T cell receptor (beta chain) was recovered during a study of type 1 regulatory T cells. Across the whole study: T-allo10 is an in vitro-generated, Tr1-enriched CD4 T cell product specific for alloantigen.

For this clonotype: What it recognizes is unknown.

MiXCR was run by TCRdb on the reads, yielding one entry per CDR3 protein. The data show about 74,000 distinct CDR3 sequences, about 62% seen once. Unmatched junction bases numbered 3, after V lost 2 bases and J lost 3 bases. CDR1 is MGHRA and CDR2 is YSYEKL in the germline V gene. The CDR3 sequence is 14 residues long. T-allo10 cells from the graft donor were described as anergic, host-alloantigen-specific, and alloantigen-specific suppressors. The receptor comes from a human donor in good health. The chain recombines TRBV4-1 with TRBJ2-7, with 8 bases fitting TRBD1. Material: cultured T cells, either the whole culture or a sorted T cell fraction (not recorded which). The sample's subset: Tr1-enriched cell product generated in vitro against host alloantigens. CDR3 protein: CASSQPGQGYEQYF. The CDR3 DNA reads as TGCGCCAGCAGCCAACCTGGACAGGGCTACGAGCAGTACTTC.